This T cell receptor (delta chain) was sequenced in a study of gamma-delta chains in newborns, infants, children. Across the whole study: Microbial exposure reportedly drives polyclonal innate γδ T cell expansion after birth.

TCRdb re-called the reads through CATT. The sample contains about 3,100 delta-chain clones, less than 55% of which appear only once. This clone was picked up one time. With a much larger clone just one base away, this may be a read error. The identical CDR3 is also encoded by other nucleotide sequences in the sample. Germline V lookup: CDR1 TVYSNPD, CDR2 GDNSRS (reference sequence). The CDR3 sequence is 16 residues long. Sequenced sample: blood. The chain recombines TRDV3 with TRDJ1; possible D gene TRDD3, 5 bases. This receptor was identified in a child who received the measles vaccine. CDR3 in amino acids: CACCREVGCFDDKLIF. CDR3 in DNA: TGTGCCTGCTGTCGGGAGGTGGGGTGTTTTGACGATAAACTTATCTTT.